Listed below are T cell receptor beta chains from one sample, sequenced in a study of regulatory T cells in long-lasting Graves disease. TCRdb re-derived calls from the multiplex PCR reads in MiXCR, one entry per CDR3 protein. The table includes roughly 400,000 distinct CDR3 sequences, roughly 15% detected once. This same sample was also taken into another study, of T cells in Graves' hyperthyroidism and ophthalmopathy.

Sequences were derived from peripheral blood mononuclear cells (PBMCs), sampled at new diagnosis, from a patient treated with antithyroid drugs. Receptors originate from a woman aged 35 to 49 with Graves disease. The CDR3 runs from the conserved cysteine through the conserved F or W. A D gene is named only where the DNA matches it firmly. Size is omitted from some rows. Given values are once, few, many or a class for expanded clones.

TRBJ2-7	-	TRBD1	TRBV5-4	TGTGCCAGCAGCTCACCTCGGGACAGGTCCAGCGAGCAGTACTTC	CASSSPRDRSSEQYF
TRBJ2-5	many	TRBD1	TRBV7-9	TGTGCCAGCAGCCCGGACAGGGCGGACGGGTCCCAGTACTTC	CASSPDRADGSQYF
TRBJ1-2	few	-	TRBV7-2	TGTGCCAGCAGCTTAGAAACAGTTAACTATGGCTACACCTTC	CASSLETVNYGYTF
TRBJ1-2	-	-	TRBV27	TGTGCCAGCAGGGACCGAGCGGTGGGGGGCTACACCTTC	CASRDRAVGGYTF
TRBJ1-1	many	-	TRBV2	TGTGCCAGCAGTGAAGCCTGGAGCGGGGACACTGAAGCTTTCTTT	CASSEAWSGDTEAFF
TRBJ2-1	-	TRBD2	TRBV29-1	TGCAGCGTTGAAGATCCCGCGGGGGTAGCGGGAGTTAATGAGCAGTTCTTC	CSVEDPAGVAGVNEQFF
TRBJ2-7	-	-	TRBV19	TGTGCCAGTAGTAGCCCACGGAGGGCCCTCTACGAGCAGTACTTC	CASSSPRRALYEQYF
TRBJ2-7	many	TRBD1	TRBV18	TGTGCCAGCTCACCCCCCGGGACAGGGAAAATCTACGAGCAGTACTTC	CASSPPGTGKIYEQYF
TRBJ1-6	many	-	TRBV30	TGTGCCTGGAGGGCCCCTAGCTCCTATAATTCACCCCTCCACTTT	CAWRAPSSYNSPLHF
TRBJ2-3	-	TRBD2	TRBV11-2	TGCGCCAGCAGCCAGACAGCGGGAGGGGGGACAGATACGCAGTATTTT	CASSQTAGGGTDTQYF
TRBJ2-6	-	-	TRBV28	TGTGCCAGCAGTGCCGTTATTAGCTCTGGGGCCAACGTCCTGACTTTC	CASSAVISSGANVLTF
TRBJ2-7	many	-	TRBV5-1	TGCGCCAGCAGCCAGGGACCTGGACCGGACTACGAGCAGTACTTC	CASSQGPGPDYEQYF
TRBJ1-1	many	TRBD1	TRBV11-3	TGTGCCAGCAGCTTAGGCGGACAGGGCACGACTTTCTTT	CASSLGGQGTTFF
TRBJ2-2	few	-	TRBV6-1	TGTGCCAGCACTTCCGCTAACACCGGGGAGCTGTTTTTT	CASTSANTGELFF
TRBJ2-7	many	-	TRBV2	TGTGCCAGCAGTTATCTGGGTATGGGGGAGCAGTACTTC	CASSYLGMGEQYF
TRBJ2-7	-	TRBD1	TRBV19	TGTGCCAGTAGTCCCCTTGGACAGGGAGGAGCCTACGAGCAGTACTTC	CASSPLGQGGAYEQYF
TRBJ2-7	many	-	TRBV29-1	TGCAGCGTTGACGGCGCCGTAGGCGAGCAGTACTTC	CSVDGAVGEQYF
TRBJ2-3	many	-	TRBV13	TGTGCCAGCAGTCCACACGGGGGCAGTGGCACAGATACGCAGTATTTT	CASSPHGGSGTDTQYF
TRBJ2-3	many	TRBD2	TRBV7-3	TGTGCCAGCAGCCCCGGACTAGCGGGAGTCGGCACAGATACGCAGTATTTT	CASSPGLAGVGTDTQYF
TRBJ1-2	few	-	TRBV6-2/TRBV6-3	TGTGCCAGCAGTTCCCCGGAGACAGCACTTAACTATGGCTACACCTTC	CASSSPETALNYGYTF
TRBJ2-1	many	TRBD1	TRBV30	TGTGCCTGGACATCCCGGACAGGGAGGTACAATGAGCAGTTCTTC	CAWTSRTGRYNEQFF
TRBJ1-3	-	-	TRBV7-2	TGTGCCAGCAGCTTAATCGGAAACACCATATATTTT	CASSLIGNTIYF
TRBJ1-2	few	-	TRBV27	TGTGCCAGCAAACCACAGGGCTTTGGGGGCTACACCTTC	CASKPQGFGGYTF
TRBJ2-2	many	TRBD2	TRBV5-1	TGCGCCAGCAGAATCGGACTAGCGCTTTACACCGGGGAGCTGTTTTTT	CASRIGLALYTGELFF
TRBJ2-5	few	TRBD2	TRBV24-1	TGTGCCACCAGTGATAGCGGGGGCCGGGAGACCCAGTACTTC	CATSDSGGRETQYF
TRBJ1-5	many	-	TRBV18	TGTGCCAGCAGCCCCGGGAATCAGCCCCAGCATTTT	CASSPGNQPQHF
TRBJ2-1	many	-	TRBV4-1	TGCGCCAGCAGCCAAGTTGGGGGCTTAGGGAATGAGCAGTTCTTC	CASSQVGGLGNEQFF
TRBJ1-3	many	-	TRBV28	TGTGCCAGCAGTTTAACATACGGGACATACGGGAACACCATATATTTT	CASSLTYGTYGNTIYF
TRBJ2-7	-	TRBD2	TRBV3-1	TGTGCCAGCAGCGTAACTGGTAGCGGGAGGAACCTCTGGGAGCAGTACTTC	CASSVTGSGRNLWEQYF
TRBJ1-5	many	-	TRBV7-9	TGTGCCAGCAGCTTTGAGGGCCAGCCCCAGCATTTT	CASSFEGQPQHF